The clone carrying this TCR beta chain was seen a handful of times. Trimming took off 3 bases at V and 0 bases at J, with 9 bases between the two ends. This CDR3 is built from 15 residues. CDR1 and CDR2 (germline): MNHEY, SMNVEV (reference sequence). The record originates from a study of cytomegalovirus exposure and HLA in healthy donors. Study-level background: From donors who were HLA-typed, an early data release held about 85 million unique TCRs.

The PCR was carried out with 60 Vbeta primers and 13 Jbeta primers. Profiling relied on immunoSEQ multiplex PCR, and the TCRdb table lists in-frame clones only, not all of them. The table shows about 84,000 clones, with around 68% occurring only once. Sequencing was done on a sample of PBMCs. This chain connects TRBV27 to TRBJ1-5; D not resolved. The receptor's source is a woman in her 40s in good health and CMV-seropositive. The CDR3 nucleotides read TGTGCCAGCAGTTTCGCGGCAGATAGCAATCAGCCCCAGCATTTT. Amino acid sequence: CASSFAADSNQPQHF.